The 14 T cell receptor beta chains listed next were all sequenced from one sample in a study of blood T cell repertoires in COVID-19. Libraries were prepared by immunoSEQ multiplex PCR; TCRdb keeps only in-frame clonotypes and omits some of them. The data hold about 59,000 clones, with 70% to 75% observed a single time. The specimen sequenced was peripheral blood. These receptors came from a woman in her fifties or sixties with active or convalescent COVID-19.

In DNA form, the CDR3 reads TGTGCCAGCAGCAGGACAGGCCCTGGGGGCGAGCAGTACTTC. It translates to CASSRTGPGGEQYF. The chain recombines TRBV7-9 with TRBJ2-7; 7 nucleotides agree with TRBD1. The CDR3 consists of 14 residues. V shed 5 bases, J shed 6 bases, and the junction held 10 bases outside the gene matches. Germline values: CDR1 SEHNR, CDR2 FQNEAQ (reference sequence).

This clone turned up a few times. The chain carries TRBV3-1 (or the pseudogene TRBV3-2) and TRBJ1-5; TRBD1 agrees at 7 bases. Germline-derived CDR1 and CDR2 are LGHDT and YNNKEL (reference sequence). CDR3 length: 14 residues. V trimming: 0 bases; J trimming: 10 bases; junction bases outside the gene matches: 6. The DNA of the CDR3 is TGTGCCAGCAGCCAAGATGGGGACAGTGGCCCCCAGCATTTT. Protein sequence: CASSQDGDSGPQHF.

V gene TRBV30 combines with J gene TRBJ2-1; 11 positions match TRBD2. CDR3 size: 13 residues. Trimming at V came to 4 bases and at J to 8 bases, leaving 4 bases not matched to a gene. The germline CDR1 and CDR2 sequences are GTSNPN and SVGIG (reference sequence). CDR3 loop: CAWTSGRRYEQFF. Here the CDR3 DNA reads TGTGCCTGGACTAGCGGGAGGAGGTATGAGCAGTTCTTC.

The gene calls are TRBV19 and TRBJ1-4, with 7 bases lining up with TRBD1. V lost 5 bases to trimming and J lost 5 bases; unmatched junction nucleotides: 8. From germline, CDR1 is LNHDA and CDR2 SQIVND (reference sequence). The CDR3 length is 15 residues. CDR3 amino acids: CASSVGQSRNEKLFF. As DNA, the CDR3 is TGTGCCAGTAGTGTGGGACAGTCGCGGAATGAAAAACTGTTTTTT.

The chain carries TRBV5-1 and TRBJ1-1, with D hard to call. The CDR3 is 17 amino acids. Germline lookup yields CDR1 SGHRS and CDR2 YFSETQ. V was pared by 2 bases and J by 0 bases, with 17 bases between. In DNA, the CDR3 is TGCGCCAGCAGCTTTTCAGGCGGGCGATCAATGAACACTGAAGCTTTCTTT. Amino acid sequence: CASSFSGGRSMNTEAFF.

The chain is built from TRBV6-1 and TRBJ2-7; the match to TRBD1 covers 7 bases. Per the germline V gene, CDR1 is MNHNS and CDR2 is SASEGT. Germline trimming cut 1 base from V and 3 bases from J; bases unmatched to any gene: 12. The CDR3 contains 17 residues. The CDR3 nucleotides read TGTGCCAGCAGTGAAGATACTGCCGGGACAGCTATCTACGAGCAGTACTTC. This codes for CASSEDTAGTAIYEQYF.

The rearrangement uses TRBV5-1 and TRBJ2-3; TRBD2 might be the D (6 bases). CDR1 SGHRS and CDR2 YFSETQ come from the germline V gene. Trimming pared 9 bases from V and 0 bases from J, leaving 14 bases between. The CDR3 covers 14 residues. The CDR3 region has the DNA TGCGCCACGGGCTTAGGGACTAGCACAGATACGCAGTATTTT. It yields the protein CATGLGTSTDTQYF.

The chain recombines TRBV5-1 with TRBJ1-1; D call uncertain. Trimming left V 4 bases short and J 5 bases short, with 18 bases between. The CDR3 has 15 amino acids. Germline V CDR1 and CDR2: SGHRS, YFSETQ. The CDR3 loop reads CASSPVRARGTEAFF. The CDR3 bases are TGCGCCAGCAGCCCCGTGCGGGCCCGAGGAACTGAAGCTTTCTTT.

CDR3 region: CASSEYSGSYEQYF. The CDR3 DNA reads as TGCGCCAGCAGTGAGTATAGCGGGAGTTACGAGCAGTACTTC. The V gene is TRBV10-1, the J gene TRBJ2-7; the match to TRBD2 covers 9 bases. From germline, CDR1 is WNHNN and CDR2 SYGVQD (reference sequence). The CDR3 has 14 residues. V lost 1 base to trimming and J lost 4 bases; unmatched junction nucleotides: 2.

J is TRBJ2-1 and V is TRBV20-1, with 8 bases identical to TRBD2. The length of the CDR3 is 11 residues. The V gene's germline CDR1 is DFQATT and CDR2 SNEGSKA (reference sequence). The DNA for the CDR3 is TGCATGGTAGCGGGAAACAATGAGCAGTTCTTC. Protein: CMVAGNNEQFF.

This chain connects TRBV30 to TRBJ1-2; TRBD1 agrees at 8 bases. The ends lost 0 bases at V and 9 bases at J; junction bases unmatched: 15. The germline V gene has CDR1 GTSNPN and CDR2 SVGIG (reference sequence). CDR3 length: 16 residues. The CDR3 spells CAWSVPGRGREKSYTF. The CDR3 DNA sequence: TGTGCCTGGAGTGTACCGGGCAGGGGGCGCGAGAAGAGCTACACCTTC.

The chain is built from TRBV27 and TRBJ1-1; D gene uncertain. Trimming took 5 bases from V and 0 from J, leaving 7 bases between them. The germline CDR1 and CDR2 sequences are MNHEY and SMNVEV (reference sequence). This CDR3 region has 13 residues. CDR3 sequence: CASSGPVNTEAFF. The CDR3 DNA sequence: TGTGCCAGCAGTGGGCCAGTGAACACTGAAGCTTTCTTT.

The rearrangement uses TRBV18 and TRBJ2-2, with D unresolved. CDR3 length: 15 residues. The V gene's germline CDR1 is KGHSH and CDR2 LQKENI. Trimming removed 4 bases from V and 1 base from J, with 10 bases in between. The DNA of the CDR3 is TGTGCCAGCTCACTCTTGGCCGTGAACACCGGGGAGCTGTTTTTT. It yields the protein CASSLLAVNTGELFF.

The V call is TRBV5-1, the J call TRBJ2-2; possible D gene TRBD1, 5 bases. Trimming removed 0 bases at V and 7 bases at J, with 13 bases between. The germline V gene encodes CDR1 SGHRS and CDR2 YFSETQ. This CDR3 contains 15 residues. CDR3 amino acids: CASSLEAGASGELFF. The CDR3 DNA is TGCGCCAGCAGCTTGGAGGCTGGGGCAAGCGGGGAGCTGTTTTTT.